These 27 T cell receptor beta chains originate from one sample sequenced in a study of T cells expressing NK-cell markers. TCRdb re-called the 5' RACE reads; every CDR3 protein appears as one record, without DNA. The repertoire table contains 300,000 to 450,000 distinct CDR3 sequences. The sequenced material came from blood T cells: a sorted CD56 or NKG2C T cell subset, CD4+ or CD8+ T cells, or bulk PBMC T cells (not recorded which). The receptors shown here come from a man aged 18-75 years in good health.

The chain carries TRBV7-2 and TRBJ2-7; the TRBD2 assignment by TCRdb is unverifiable without DNA. The CDR3 has 16 residues. Germline loops: CDR1 SGHTA, CDR2 FQGNSA. CDR3 amino acids: CASSWGLATFSYEQYF. The full variable domain, with the rest looked up from reference TRBV7-2 and TRBJ2-7, is GAGVSQSPSNKVTEKGKDVELRCDPISGHTALYWYRQSLGQGLEFLIYFQGNSAPDKSGLPSDRFSAERTGGSVSTLTIQRTQQEDSAVYLCASSWGLATFSYEQYFGPGTRLTVT.

The chain couples TRBV5-1 to TRBJ2-1; with no DNA, the TCRdb D assignment of TRBD2 cannot be verified. The germline V gene has CDR1 SGHRS and CDR2 YFSETQ. The CDR3 has 18 residues. Here the CDR3 reads CASSLDSGGPGLYNEQFF.

The chain links TRBV2 to TRBJ2-7; TCRdb's D call of TRBD1 is untestable without DNA. The CDR3 contains 14 residues. Per the germline V gene, CDR1 is SNHLY and CDR2 is FYNNEI. The CDR3 sequence: CASRGGQGFYEQYF.

The V and J genes are TRBV29-1 and TRBJ1-2; the D call of TRBD1 rests on TCRdb alone, since no DNA is present to check it. The germline V gene has CDR1 SQVTM and CDR2 ANQGSEA. This CDR3 region has 13 residues. This CDR3 is CSADRGLVYGYTF.

The chain employs TRBV10-3 and TRBJ1-3; TCRdb indicates TRBD1, and absent DNA this call remains unverified. Per germline, CDR1 ENHRY and CDR2 SYGVKD. The length of the CDR3 is 14 residues. The CDR3 region is CAISARDSGNTIYF.

The chain recombines TRBV2 with TRBJ2-5. Germline lookup yields CDR1 SNHLY and CDR2 FYNNEI. The CDR3 sequence is 13 residues long. CDR3: CASSDRNVETQYF.

The chain's CDR3 is CASSLLTGWKGEAFF. The chain uses TRBV3-1 and TRBJ1-1; TCRdb gives TRBD1 as the D gene, but with no DNA this cannot be confirmed. This CDR3 has 15 residues. Germline CDR1 is LGHDT and CDR2 is YNNKEL (reference sequence).

V is TRBV20-1 and J is TRBJ1-2; TCRdb proposes TRBD1, but this gene call is untestable without DNA. CDR3 length equals 14 residues. Germline CDR1 DFQATT, CDR2 SNEGSKA (reference sequence). This CDR3 is CSEVLQGCCYGYTF.

This chain uses TRBV15 with TRBJ1-1; TCRdb selects TRBD1, and the lack of DNA leaves this call unchecked. This CDR3 is built from 16 residues. Germline V lookup: CDR1 LNHNV, CDR2 YYDKDF (reference sequence). The chain's CDR3 is CATRPDRGGMNTEAFF. The full variable domain, completed using reference TRBV15 and TRBJ1-1, is DAMVIQNPRYQVTQFGKPVTLSCSQTLNHNVMYWYQQKSSQAPKLLFHYYDKDFNNEADTPDNFQSRRPNTSFCFLDIRSPGLGDTAMYLCATRPDRGGMNTEAFFGQGTRLTVV.

This chain links TRBV6-1 with TRBJ1-1; there is no DNA to check the TCRdb D call of TRBD1. Germline CDR1 and CDR2: MNHNS and SASEGT. The CDR3 runs to 15 residues. This chain's CDR3 is CARGTDWGVYAEAFF.

The chain couples TRBV4-1 to TRBJ2-2; there is no DNA to check the TCRdb D call of TRBD1. The CDR3 loop spans 17 amino acids. Looked up from germline, CDR1 is MGHRA and CDR2 is YSYEKL. The CDR3 region is CASSQILRQGWAGELFF.

CDR3 protein: CSARPRPGQIKSYGYTF. J is TRBJ1-2 and V is TRBV20-1; absent DNA, TCRdb's TRBD1 call cannot be checked. The germline V gene encodes CDR1 DFQATT and CDR2 SNEGSKA (reference sequence). This CDR3 has 17 residues.

This chain links TRBV7-9 with TRBJ1-6; the TRBD1 assignment by TCRdb is unverifiable without DNA. In germline, CDR1 is SEHNR, CDR2 FQNEAQ (reference sequence). This CDR3 spans 18 amino acids. CDR3 sequence reads: CASSRVVGGLSYNSPLHF. Together with reference TRBV7-9 and TRBJ1-6, the CDR3 gives the full variable domain: DTGVSQNPRHKITKRGQNVTFRCDPISEHNRLYWYRQTLGQGPEFLTYFQNEAQLEKSRLLSDRFSAERPKGSFSTLEIQRTEQGDSAMYLCASSRVVGGLSYNSPLHFGNGTRLTVT.

V gene TRBV30 combines with J gene TRBJ1-1; TCRdb proposes TRBD1, but this gene call is untestable without DNA. The CDR3 totals 14 residues. Germline CDR1 reads GTSNPN; CDR2 reads SVGIG (reference sequence). The CDR3 loop reads CACDPGSDNTEAFF.

This rearrangement joins TRBV28 to TRBJ1-2; TCRdb's D gene call, TRBD1, goes unchecked for lack of DNA. The CDR3 length is 14 residues. From germline, CDR1 is MDHEN and CDR2 SYDVKM. The CDR3 protein is CASSLPRRGYGYTF.

The V call is TRBV11-3, the J call TRBJ2-5; the D call of TRBD2 rests on TCRdb alone, since no DNA is present to check it. The V gene's germline CDR1 is SGHNT and CDR2 YENEEA. This CDR3 comprises 13 residues. The CDR3 here is CASRRGNSETQYF.

The chain links TRBV5-1 to TRBJ1-5. This CDR3 is 14 amino acids long. The germline gives CDR1 SGHRS, CDR2 YFSETQ. CDR3 in amino acids: CASSFIGGSQPQHF.

CDR3 residues: CSAGTRADTQYF. The V gene is TRBV29-1, the J gene TRBJ2-3; TCRdb names TRBD1, which stays unverified in the absence of DNA. Germline V gene lookup returns CDR1 SQVTM and CDR2 ANQGSEA. This CDR3 region has 12 residues.

The J gene is TRBJ1-5, the V gene TRBV2. Looked up from germline, CDR1 is SNHLY and CDR2 is FYNNEI. CDR3 length: 13 amino acids. Here the CDR3 reads CASRKDWDQPQHF.

The chain is built from TRBV6-6 and TRBJ2-2; the TCRdb D gene call, TRBD1, has no DNA to confirm it. Germline V gene sequence: CDR1 MNHNY, CDR2 SVGAGI (reference sequence). This CDR3 is built from 13 residues. The CDR3 here is CAIRGQDTGELFF.

The chain links TRBV16 to TRBJ2-7; with no DNA, the TCRdb D assignment of TRBD1 cannot be verified. Germline V CDR1 and CDR2: KGHSY, FQNENV. The length of the CDR3 is 14 residues. The CDR3 loop is CASSQFGGSYEQYF.

CDR3 sequence reads: CASRNNGRGQNTEAFF. The V and J genes are TRBV12-3 or TRBV12-4 and TRBJ1-1. CDR3 length: 16 residues.

The rearrangement uses TRBV20-1 and TRBJ2-1; TCRdb's assignment of TRBD1 cannot be checked, as there is no DNA. The germline V gene has CDR1 DFQATT and CDR2 SNEGSKA (reference sequence). The CDR3 runs 14 residues. This CDR3 is CSAERDLLYNEQFF.

This chain uses TRBV5-1 with TRBJ2-1; there is no DNA to check the TCRdb D call of TRBD1. The CDR3 is 15 amino acids. Germline-derived CDR1 and CDR2 are SGHRS and YFSETQ. The CDR3 is CASSLPGTGVNEQFF.

V and J are TRBV18 and TRBJ1-1; there is no DNA to check the TCRdb D call of TRBD1. Germline values: CDR1 KGHSH, CDR2 LQKENI. This CDR3 has 16 residues. Here the CDR3 reads CASSPRSAGLNTEAFF.

The chain uses TRBV27 and TRBJ2-7; absent DNA, TCRdb's TRBD1 call cannot be checked. Germline V gene sequence: CDR1 MNHEY, CDR2 SMNVEV (reference sequence). The CDR3 totals 14 residues. The chain's CDR3 is CASRIPGSSYEQYF.

J is TRBJ1-1 and V is TRBV12-3 or TRBV12-4. CDR3 length: 14 amino acids. The CDR3 spells CASRKDTWDGEAFF.